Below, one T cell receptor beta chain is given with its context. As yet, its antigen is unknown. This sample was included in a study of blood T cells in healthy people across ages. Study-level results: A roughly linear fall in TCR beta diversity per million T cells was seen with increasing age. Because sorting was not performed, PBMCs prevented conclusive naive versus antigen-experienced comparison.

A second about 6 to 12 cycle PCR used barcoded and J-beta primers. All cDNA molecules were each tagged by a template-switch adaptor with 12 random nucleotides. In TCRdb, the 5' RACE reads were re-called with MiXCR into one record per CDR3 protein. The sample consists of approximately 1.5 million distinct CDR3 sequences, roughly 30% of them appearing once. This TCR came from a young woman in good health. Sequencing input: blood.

CDR3 nucleotides: TGTGCCAGCATTGAGGTTGTTAATGAGCAGTTCTTC. Its protein product is CASIEVVNEQFF. The rearrangement joins TRBV2 to TRBJ2-1; D is undetermined. V was cut by 7 bases and J by 7 bases, with 11 bases left in between. CDR3 size: 12 residues. Germline values: CDR1 SNHLY, CDR2 FYNNEI.